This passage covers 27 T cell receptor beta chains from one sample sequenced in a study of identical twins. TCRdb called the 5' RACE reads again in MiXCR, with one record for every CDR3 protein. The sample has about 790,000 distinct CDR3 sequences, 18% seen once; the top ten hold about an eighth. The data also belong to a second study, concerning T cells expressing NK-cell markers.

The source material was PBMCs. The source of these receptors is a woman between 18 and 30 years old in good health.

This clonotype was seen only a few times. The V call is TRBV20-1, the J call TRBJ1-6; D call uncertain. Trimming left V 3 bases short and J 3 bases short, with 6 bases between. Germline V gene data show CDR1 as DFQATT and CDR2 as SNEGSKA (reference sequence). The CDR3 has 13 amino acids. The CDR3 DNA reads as TGCAGTGCTAGTGGGCGCTATAATTCACCCCTCCACTTT. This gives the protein CSASGRYNSPLHF.

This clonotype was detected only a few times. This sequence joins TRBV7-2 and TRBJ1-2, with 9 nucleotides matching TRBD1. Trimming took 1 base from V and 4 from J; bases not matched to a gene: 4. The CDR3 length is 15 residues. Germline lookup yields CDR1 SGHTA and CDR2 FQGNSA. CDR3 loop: CASSLGDRDGYGYTF. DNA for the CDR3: TGTGCCAGCAGCTTAGGGGACAGGGACGGCTATGGCTACACCTTC.

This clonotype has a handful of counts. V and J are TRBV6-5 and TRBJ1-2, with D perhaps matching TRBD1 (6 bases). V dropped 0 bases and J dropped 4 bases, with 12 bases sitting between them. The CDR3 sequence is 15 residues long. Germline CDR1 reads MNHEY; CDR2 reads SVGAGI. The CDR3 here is CASSYSMIQGYGYTF. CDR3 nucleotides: TGTGCCAGCAGTTACTCCATGATACAGGGCTATGGCTACACCTTC.

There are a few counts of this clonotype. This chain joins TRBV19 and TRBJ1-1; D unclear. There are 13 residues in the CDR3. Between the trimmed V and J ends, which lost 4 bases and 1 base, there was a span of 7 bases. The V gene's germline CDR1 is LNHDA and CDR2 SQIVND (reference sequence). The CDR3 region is CASSKPWNTEAFF. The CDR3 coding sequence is TGTGCCAGTAGTAAACCATGGAACACTGAAGCTTTCTTT.

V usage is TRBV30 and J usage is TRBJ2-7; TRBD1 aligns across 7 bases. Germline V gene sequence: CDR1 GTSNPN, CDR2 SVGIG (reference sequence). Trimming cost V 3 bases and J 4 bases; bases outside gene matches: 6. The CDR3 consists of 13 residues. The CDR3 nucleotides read TGTGCCTGGAGCCTGGGACAGAGATACGAGCAGTACTTC. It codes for CAWSLGQRYEQYF.

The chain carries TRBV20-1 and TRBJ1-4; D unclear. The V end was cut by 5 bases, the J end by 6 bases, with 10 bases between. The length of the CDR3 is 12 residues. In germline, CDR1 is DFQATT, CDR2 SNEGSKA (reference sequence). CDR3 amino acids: CSAGHTDEKLFF. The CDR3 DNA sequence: TGCAGTGCTGGCCACACCGATGAAAAACTGTTTTTT.

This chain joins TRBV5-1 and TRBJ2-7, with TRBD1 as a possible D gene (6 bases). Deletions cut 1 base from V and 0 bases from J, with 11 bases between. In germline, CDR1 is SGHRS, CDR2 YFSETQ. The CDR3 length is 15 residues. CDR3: CASSLRQASSYEQYF. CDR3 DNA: TGCGCCAGCAGCTTGAGACAGGCGAGCTCCTACGAGCAGTACTTC.

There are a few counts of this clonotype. The CDR3 DNA reads TGCAGTGCTAGAACTCCGGGGGGCTACGAGCAGTACTTC. Residues: CSARTPGGYEQYF. This chain joins TRBV20-1 and TRBJ2-7, with TRBD2 matching over 7 bases. In germline, CDR1 is DFQATT, CDR2 SNEGSKA (reference sequence). CDR3 length equals 13 residues. The J segment lost 3 bases and the V segment lost 2 bases, leaving 4 bases of the junction unmatched.

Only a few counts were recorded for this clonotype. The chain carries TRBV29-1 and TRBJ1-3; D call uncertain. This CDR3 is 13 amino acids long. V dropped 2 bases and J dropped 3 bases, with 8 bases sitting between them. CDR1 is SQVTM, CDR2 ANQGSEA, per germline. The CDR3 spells CSVEITIGNTIYF. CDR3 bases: TGCAGCGTTGAAATTACTATTGGAAACACCATATATTTT.

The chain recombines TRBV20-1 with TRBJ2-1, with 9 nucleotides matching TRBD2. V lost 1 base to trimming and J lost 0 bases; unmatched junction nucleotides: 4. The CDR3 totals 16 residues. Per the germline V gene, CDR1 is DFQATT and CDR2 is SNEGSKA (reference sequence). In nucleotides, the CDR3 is TGCAGTGCTAGAGCGGGTAGCGGGGGCTCCTACAATGAGCAGTTCTTC. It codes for CSARAGSGGSYNEQFF.

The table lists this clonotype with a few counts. This chain's CDR3 is CASSLVGMQETQYF. The CDR3 nucleotides are TGTGCCAGCAGTTTAGTCGGGATGCAAGAGACCCAGTACTTC. The chain has TRBV12-3 or TRBV12-4 and TRBJ2-5; perhaps TRBD2 as D (5 bases). Trimming left V 1 base short and J 2 bases short, with 8 bases between. CDR3 length: 14 amino acids.

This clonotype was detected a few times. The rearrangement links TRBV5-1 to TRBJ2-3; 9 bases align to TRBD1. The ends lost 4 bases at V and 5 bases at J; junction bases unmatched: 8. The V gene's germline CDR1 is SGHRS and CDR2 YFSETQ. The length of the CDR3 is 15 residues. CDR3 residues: CASSKQGAVRDTQYF. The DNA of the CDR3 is TGCGCCAGCAGCAAACAGGGGGCTGTAAGAGATACGCAGTATTTT. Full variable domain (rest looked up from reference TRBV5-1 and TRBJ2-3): KAGVTQTPRYLIKTRGQQVTLSCSPISGHRSVSWYQQTPGQGLQFLFEYFSETQRNKGNFPGRFSGRQFSNSRSEMNVSTLELGDSALYLCASSKQGAVRDTQYFGPGTRLTVL.

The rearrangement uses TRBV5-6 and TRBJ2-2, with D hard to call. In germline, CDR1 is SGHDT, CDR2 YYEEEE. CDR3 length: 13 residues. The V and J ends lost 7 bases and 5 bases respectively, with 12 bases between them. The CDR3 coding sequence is TGTGCCAGCGGCCCCGTGTTTACCGGGGAGCTGTTTTTT. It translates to CASGPVFTGELFF.

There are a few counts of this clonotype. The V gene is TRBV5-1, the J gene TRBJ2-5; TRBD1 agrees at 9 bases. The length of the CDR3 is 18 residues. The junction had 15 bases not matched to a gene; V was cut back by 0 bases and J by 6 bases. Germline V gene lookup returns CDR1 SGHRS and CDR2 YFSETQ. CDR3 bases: TGCGCCAGCAGCTTGGTCGTAGTAACGGGACAGGGTTCGAAGACCCAGTACTTC. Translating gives CASSLVVVTGQGSKTQYF.

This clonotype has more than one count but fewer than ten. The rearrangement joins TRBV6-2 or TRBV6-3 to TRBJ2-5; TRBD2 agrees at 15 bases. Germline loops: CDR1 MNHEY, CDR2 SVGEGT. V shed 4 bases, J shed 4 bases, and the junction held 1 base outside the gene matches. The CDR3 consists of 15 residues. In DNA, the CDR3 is TGTGCCAGCAGTTGGACTAGCGGGGGGGCAGAGACCCAGTACTTC. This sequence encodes CASSWTSGGAETQYF.

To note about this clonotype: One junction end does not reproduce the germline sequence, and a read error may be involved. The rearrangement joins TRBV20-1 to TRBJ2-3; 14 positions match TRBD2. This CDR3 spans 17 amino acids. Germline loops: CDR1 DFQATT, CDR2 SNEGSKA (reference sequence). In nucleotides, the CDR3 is TGCTGTGCACCAGGGACTAGCGGGAGATGGGACACAGATACGCAGTATTTT. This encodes CCAPGTSGRWDTDTQYF.

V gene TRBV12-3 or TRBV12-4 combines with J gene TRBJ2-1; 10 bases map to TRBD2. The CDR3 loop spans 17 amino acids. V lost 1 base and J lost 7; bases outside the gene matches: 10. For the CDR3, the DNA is TGTGCCAGCAGTTTAGGCGGGGGAATAGCGGGAGGAAATGAGCAGTTCTTC. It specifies CASSLGGGIAGGNEQFF.

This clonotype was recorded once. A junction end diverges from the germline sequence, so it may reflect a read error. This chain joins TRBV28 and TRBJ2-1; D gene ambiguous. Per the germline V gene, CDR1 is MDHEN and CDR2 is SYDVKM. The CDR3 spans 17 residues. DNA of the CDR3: TGTGCCGGCAGTGCCCTTCACGGGCTTCGCTCCTACAATGAGCAGTTCTTC. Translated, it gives CAGSALHGLRSYNEQFF.

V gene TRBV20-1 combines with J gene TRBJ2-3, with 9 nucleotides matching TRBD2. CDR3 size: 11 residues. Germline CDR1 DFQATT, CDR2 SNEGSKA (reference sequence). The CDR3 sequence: CGAGGRDTQYF. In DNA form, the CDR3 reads TGCGGAGCGGGGGGAAGAGATACGCAGTATTTT.

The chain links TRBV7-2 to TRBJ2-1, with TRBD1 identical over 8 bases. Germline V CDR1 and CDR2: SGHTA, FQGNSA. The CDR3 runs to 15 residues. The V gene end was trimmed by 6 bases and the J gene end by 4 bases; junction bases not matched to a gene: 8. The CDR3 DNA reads TGTGCCAGCAGACTCGGGACAGGAGCTTACAATGAGCAGTTCTTC. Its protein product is CASRLGTGAYNEQFF. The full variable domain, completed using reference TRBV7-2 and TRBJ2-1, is GAGVSQSPSNKVTEKGKDVELRCDPISGHTALYWYRQSLGQGLEFLIYFQGNSAPDKSGLPSDRFSAERTGGSVSTLTIQRTQQEDSAVYLCASRLGTGAYNEQFFGPGTRLTVL.

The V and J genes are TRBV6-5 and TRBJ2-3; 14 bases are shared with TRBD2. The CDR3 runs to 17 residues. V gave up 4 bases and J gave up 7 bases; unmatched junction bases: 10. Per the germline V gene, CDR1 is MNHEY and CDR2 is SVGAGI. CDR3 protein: CASSFPSTSGRANTQYF. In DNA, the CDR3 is TGTGCCAGCAGTTTCCCGTCGACTAGCGGGAGGGCCAATACGCAGTATTTT.

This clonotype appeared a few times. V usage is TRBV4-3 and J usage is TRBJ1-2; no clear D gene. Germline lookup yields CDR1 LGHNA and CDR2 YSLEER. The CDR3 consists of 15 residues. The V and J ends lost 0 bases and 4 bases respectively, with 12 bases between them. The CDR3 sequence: CASSQDRVRGYGYTF. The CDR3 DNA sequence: TGCGCCAGCAGCCAAGATCGTGTGCGGGGCTATGGCTACACCTTC.

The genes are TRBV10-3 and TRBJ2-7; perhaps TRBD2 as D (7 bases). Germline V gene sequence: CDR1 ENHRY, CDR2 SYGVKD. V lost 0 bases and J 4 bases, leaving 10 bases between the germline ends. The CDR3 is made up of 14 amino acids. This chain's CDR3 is CAISESGGPYEQYF. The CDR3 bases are TGTGCCATCAGTGAGTCCGGGGGGCCTTACGAGCAGTACTTC.

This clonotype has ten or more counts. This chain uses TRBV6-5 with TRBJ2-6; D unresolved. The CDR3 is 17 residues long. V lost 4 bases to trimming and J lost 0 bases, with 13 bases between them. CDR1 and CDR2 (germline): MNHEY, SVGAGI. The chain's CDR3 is CASSWKYSLSGANVLTF. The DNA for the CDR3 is TGTGCCAGCAGTTGGAAATACAGCCTCTCTGGGGCCAACGTCCTGACTTTC.

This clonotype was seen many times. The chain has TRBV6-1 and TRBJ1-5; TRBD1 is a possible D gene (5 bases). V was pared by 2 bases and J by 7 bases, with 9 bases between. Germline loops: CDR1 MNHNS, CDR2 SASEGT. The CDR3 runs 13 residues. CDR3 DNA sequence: TGTGCCAGCAGTGAATCTAGGGGACAGCCCCAGCATTTT. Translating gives CASSESRGQPQHF.

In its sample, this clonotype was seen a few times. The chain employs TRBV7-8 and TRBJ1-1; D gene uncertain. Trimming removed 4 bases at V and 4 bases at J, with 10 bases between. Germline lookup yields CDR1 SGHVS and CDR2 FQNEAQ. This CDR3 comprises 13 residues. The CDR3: CASSWWGRTEAFF. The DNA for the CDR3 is TGTGCCAGCAGCTGGTGGGGTCGCACTGAAGCTTTCTTT.

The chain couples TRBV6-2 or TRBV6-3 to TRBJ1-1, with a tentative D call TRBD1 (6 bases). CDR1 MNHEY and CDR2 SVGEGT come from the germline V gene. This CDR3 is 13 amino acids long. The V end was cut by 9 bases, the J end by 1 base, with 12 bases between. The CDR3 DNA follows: TGTGCCAGTAACAGGGTAACGAACACTGAAGCTTTCTTT. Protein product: CASNRVTNTEAFF.